The 20 T cell receptor beta chains listed next were all sequenced from one sample in a study of shared clonotypes between healthy human individuals. Profiling relied on immunoSEQ multiplex PCR, and the TCRdb table lists in-frame clones only, not all of them. The sample consists of under 850,000 clones, roughly 72% of them appearing once. Material: memory CD4+ T cells sorted from blood. Subset specified: CD45RA-negative fraction. The receptors come from a woman in her twenties or thirties in good health.

The chain joins TRBV7-2 to TRBJ2-5; D tentatively fits TRBD1 or TRBD2 (5 bases each). Per germline, CDR1 SGHTA and CDR2 FQGNSA. The length of the CDR3 is 13 residues. V was clipped by 4 bases and J by 7 bases, with 13 bases between them. CDR3 sequence reads: CASSSGTAGTQYF. As DNA, the CDR3 is TGTGCCAGCAGCTCCGGGACGGCCGGGACCCAGTACTTC.

V and J are TRBV10-1 and TRBJ2-3; D not resolved. The germline V gene has CDR1 WNHNN and CDR2 SYGVQD (reference sequence). The CDR3 spans 14 residues. Between the trimmed V and J ends, which lost 0 bases and 2 bases, there was a span of 6 bases. Here the CDR3 reads CASSESTYTDTQYF. DNA for the CDR3: TGCGCCAGCAGTGAGTCCACATACACAGATACGCAGTATTTT.

This clone was seen a few times. The CDR3 protein is CAYRKGMNTEAFF. As DNA, the CDR3 is TGTGCCTACCGCAAGGGGATGAACACTGAAGCTTTCTTT. V usage is TRBV30 and J usage is TRBJ1-1; TRBD1 might be the D (5 bases). The CDR3 sequence is 13 residues long. CDR1 GTSNPN and CDR2 SVGIG come from the germline V gene (reference sequence). V gave up 7 bases and J gave up 0 bases, with 12 bases separating them.

The chain recombines TRBV10-3 with TRBJ2-1; D ambiguous. Germline values: CDR1 ENHRY, CDR2 SYGVKD. CDR3 size: 14 residues. V gave up 2 bases and J gave up 6 bases, with 11 bases separating them. CDR3 coding DNA: TGTGCCATCAGTGAGCAGAATTGGGGCAATGAGCAGTTCTTC. It encodes CAISEQNWGNEQFF.

V gene TRBV14 combines with J gene TRBJ2-4; D unresolved. Between the trimmed V and J ends, which lost 2 bases and 0 bases, there was a span of 8 bases. The CDR3 length is 15 residues. Germline V gives CDR1 SGHDN, CDR2 FVKESK. Written as DNA, the CDR3 is TGTGCCAGCAGCCAACTCCAGGTAGCCAAAAACATTCAGTACTTC. It is translated as CASSQLQVAKNIQYF.

With regard to this clone: Other DNA variants within this sample encode the same CDR3. J is TRBJ2-5 and V is TRBV27; 9 nucleotides align to TRBD2. This CDR3 has 17 amino acids. With 0 bases clipped from V and 0 bases from J, the junction kept 5 bases outside the gene matches. Germline V gene lookup returns CDR1 MNHEY and CDR2 SMNVEV (reference sequence). The CDR3 nucleotides are TGTGCCAGCAGTTTATCCGGCCTAGCGGGGTACCAAGAGACCCAGTACTTC. Its translation is CASSLSGLAGYQETQYF.

Only a few counts were recorded for this clone. The rearrangement joins TRBV6-5 to TRBJ1-4, with D perhaps matching TRBD1 (6 bases). The CDR3 is 14 amino acids. Trimming shortened V by 7 bases and J by 7 bases, and 16 bases separated the two germline ends. The germline CDR1 and CDR2 sequences are MNHEY and SVGAGI. CDR3 nucleotide sequence: TGTGCCAGCAACGACAGACAGGAAGGTGAAAAACTGTTTTTT. Protein product: CASNDRQEGEKLFF.

The chain carries TRBV5-1 and TRBJ2-7; 9 nucleotides align to TRBD1. Germline V CDR1 and CDR2: SGHRS, YFSETQ. CDR3 length equals 17 residues. The V gene end was trimmed by 1 base and the J gene end by 5 bases; junction bases not matched to a gene: 13. CDR3 region: CASSLFPQGQGGNEQYF. CDR3 in DNA: TGCGCCAGCAGCTTGTTCCCCCAGGGACAGGGAGGGAACGAGCAGTACTTC.

The rearrangement joins TRBV6-4 to TRBJ2-2, with TRBD2 matching 7 bases. CDR1 is MRHNA, CDR2 SNTAGT, per germline. V was clipped by 4 bases and J by 3 bases; unmatched bases: 11. CDR3 length: 17 amino acids. The CDR3 region has the DNA TGTGCCAGCAGTGTACTTGGCGGGAGAGGCGACACCGGGGAGCTGTTTTTT. As protein: CASSVLGGRGDTGELFF.

Note on this clone: Other DNA sequences in the sample encode the same CDR3. The CDR3 spells CASSLDRSSYNEQFF. The DNA for the CDR3 is TGCGCCAGCAGCCTAGACAGAAGCTCCTACAATGAGCAGTTCTTC. The chain has TRBV5-1 and TRBJ2-1, with D possibly matching TRBD1 (5 bases). V shed 4 bases and J shed 0 bases, with 11 bases lying between them. The CDR3 spans 15 residues. Germline lookup yields CDR1 SGHRS and CDR2 YFSETQ.

The J gene is TRBJ1-1, the V gene TRBV6-5; D is undetermined. V was cut by 8 bases and J by 10 bases, with 14 bases left in between. The CDR3 has 11 residues. Germline CDR1 and CDR2: MNHEY and SVGAGI. The CDR3 nucleotides are TGTGCCAGCCGCCAAAACATGGCAGCTTTCTTT. Translating gives CASRQNMAAFF.

The chain is built from TRBV6-5 and TRBJ1-5; D is unresolved. With 6 bases removed from V and 4 bases from J, the gap between germline ends came to 16 bases. The CDR3 runs to 15 residues. The germline V gene encodes CDR1 MNHEY and CDR2 SVGAGI. The CDR3, as DNA: TGTGCCAGCAGGGCCTCGGCAGGAGTTAATCAGCCCCAGCATTTT. Its protein product is CASRASAGVNQPQHF.

The chain joins TRBV6-1 to TRBJ1-5; perhaps TRBD1 as D (6 bases). In germline, CDR1 is MNHNS, CDR2 SASEGT. V gave up 4 bases and J gave up 0 bases, with 10 bases separating them. The CDR3 is made up of 15 amino acids. CDR3 loop: CASSGTGNSNQPQHF. CDR3 DNA: TGTGCCAGCAGTGGTACAGGGAATAGCAATCAGCCCCAGCATTTT.

The V gene is TRBV7-2, the J gene TRBJ2-5, with TRBD1 as a possible D gene (6 bases). The CDR3 runs 14 residues. Between the trimmed V and J ends, which lost 4 bases and 2 bases, there was a span of 11 bases. Germline values: CDR1 SGHTA, CDR2 FQGNSA. The CDR3 here is CASSSSTGQETQYF. The CDR3 DNA sequence: TGTGCCAGCAGCTCATCGACAGGTCAAGAGACCCAGTACTTC.

The rearrangement uses TRBV18 and TRBJ1-4; weak D call: TRBD1 (5 bases). Germline lookup yields CDR1 KGHSH and CDR2 LQKENI. V lost 2 bases and J lost 7, with 20 bases in between. The CDR3 sequence is 17 residues long. The CDR3: CASSPSNAARAVEKLFF. CDR3 bases: TGTGCCAGCTCACCATCAAACGCAGCCAGGGCGGTTGAAAAACTGTTTTTT.

The sample holds a few counts of this clone. The chain couples TRBV19 to TRBJ2-6; D call uncertain. Germline values: CDR1 LNHDA, CDR2 SQIVND (reference sequence). The V end was cut by 3 bases, the J end by 3 bases, with 9 bases between. This CDR3 region has 15 residues. Here the CDR3 reads CASSIGPIGANVLTF. CDR3 in DNA: TGTGCCAGTAGTATTGGGCCAATTGGGGCCAACGTCCTGACTTTC.

This chain connects TRBV2 to TRBJ2-3, with TRBD2 matching 10 bases. The germline V gene has CDR1 SNHLY and CDR2 FYNNEI. J was trimmed by 4 bases and V by 6 bases; bases with no gene match: 7. This CDR3 has 15 residues. The CDR3 region is CASSKETSGPDTQYF. For the CDR3, the DNA is TGTGCCAGCAGCAAGGAGACTAGCGGGCCAGATACGCAGTATTTT.

To note about this clone: One junction end disagrees with the germline gene, perhaps due to a read error. The rearrangement uses TRBV2 and TRBJ2-2; 11 bases fit TRBD2. Germline CDR1 is SNHLY and CDR2 is FYNNEI. This CDR3 has 16 amino acids. The CDR3 DNA sequence: TGTGCCAGCAGTCAAGCACTAGCGGGAGTAGCCGGGGAGCTGTTTTTT. Translation gives CASSQALAGVAGELFF.

The chain has TRBV10-1 and TRBJ2-3; no clear D. V was pared by 9 bases and J by 10 bases, with 17 bases between. CDR1 and CDR2 (germline): WNHNN, SYGVQD (reference sequence). CDR3 size: 12 residues. CDR3: CARFEVFGAQYF. In nucleotides, the CDR3 is TGCGCCAGGTTTGAGGTTTTCGGCGCGCAGTATTTT.

This chain connects TRBV19 to TRBJ1-1; D may be TRBD1 (5 bases). The ends were cut back, 1 base at V and 5 bases at J, with 17 bases in the middle. The germline CDR1 and CDR2 sequences are LNHDA and SQIVND (reference sequence). The length of the CDR3 is 16 residues. The CDR3 coding sequence is TGTGCCAGTAGTATAGGAGTGCGGGGCCGGGGAACTGAAGCTTTCTTT. Protein sequence: CASSIGVRGRGTEAFF.